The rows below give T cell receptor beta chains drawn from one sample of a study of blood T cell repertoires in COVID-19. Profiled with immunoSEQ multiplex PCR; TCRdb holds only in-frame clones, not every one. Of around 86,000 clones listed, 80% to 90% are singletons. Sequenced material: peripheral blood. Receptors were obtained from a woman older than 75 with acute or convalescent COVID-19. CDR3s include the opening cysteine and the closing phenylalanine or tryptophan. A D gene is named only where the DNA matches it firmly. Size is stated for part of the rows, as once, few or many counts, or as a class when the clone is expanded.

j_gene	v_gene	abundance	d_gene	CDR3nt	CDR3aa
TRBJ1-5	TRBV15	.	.	TGTGCCACCAGCAGAGAATTGAGTCAGCCCCAGCATTTT	CATSRELSQPQHF
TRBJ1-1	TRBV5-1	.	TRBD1	TGCGCCAGCAGGTCACAGGGGTTGAACACTGAAGCTTTCTTT	CASRSQGLNTEAFF
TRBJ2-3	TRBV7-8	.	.	TGTGCCAGCAGCTTAAAGCGGACTAGCACAGATACGCAGTATTTT	CASSLKRTSTDTQYF
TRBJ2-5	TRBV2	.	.	TGTGCCAGCACCCAGAACGGGGGAGAGACCCAGTACTTC	CASTQNGGETQYF
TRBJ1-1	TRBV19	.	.	TGTGCCAGTAGTATCTTGGGGCAGGGAGGACCGATGGGGGCTTTCTTT	CASSILGQGGPMGAFF
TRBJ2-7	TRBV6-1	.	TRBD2	TGTGCCAGCACCCGGACTAGCGGGAACTCCTACGAGCAGTACTTC	CASTRTSGNSYEQYF
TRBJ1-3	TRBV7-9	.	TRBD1	TGTGCCAGCAGCTCTGGGACAGAAAACACCATATATTTT	CASSSGTENTIYF
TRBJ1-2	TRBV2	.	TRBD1	TGTGCCAGCAGTGACCCAGGGGGCACCTATGGCTACACCTTC	CASSDPGGTYGYTF
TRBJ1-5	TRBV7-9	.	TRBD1	TGTGCCAGCAGCCGACAGGGGAAGAGCAATCAGCCCCAGCATTTT	CASSRQGKSNQPQHF
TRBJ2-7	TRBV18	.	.	TGTGCCAGCTCCCAACTCTACAGGGATTCCTACGAGCAGTACTTC	CASSQLYRDSYEQYF
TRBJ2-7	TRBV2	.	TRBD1	TGTGCCAGCAGTCCACAGGGGGCGTCCTACGAGCAGTACTTC	CASSPQGASYEQYF
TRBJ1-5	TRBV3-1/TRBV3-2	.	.	TGTGCCAGCAGCCAAGAGAGGAATCAGCCCCAGCATTTT	CASSQERNQPQHF
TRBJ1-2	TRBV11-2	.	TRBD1	TGTGCCAGCAGCTCCCGGACAGGGTGGAACTATGGCTACACCTTC	CASSSRTGWNYGYTF
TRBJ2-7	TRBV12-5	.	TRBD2	TGTGCTAGTGGTCTCCTAGCTAGCGGTAACTACGAGCAGTACTTC	CASGLLASGNYEQYF
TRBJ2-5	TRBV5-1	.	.	TGCGCCAGCAGCTCGTCAACCCCGGGACTCGGAGGAGAGACCCAGTACTTC	CASSSSTPGLGGETQYF
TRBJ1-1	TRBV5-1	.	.	TGCGCCAGCAGCTTGGGGGGGCCGGCTGAAGCTTTCTTT	CASSLGGPAEAFF
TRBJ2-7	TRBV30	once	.	TGTGCCTGGAAGTTCGGTCCCGGTGACGAGCAGTACTTC	CAWKFGPGDEQYF
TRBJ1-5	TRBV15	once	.	TGTGCCACCAGCAGTGCAGACTGGTTAGCGAATCAGCCCCAGCATTTT	CATSSADWLANQPQHF
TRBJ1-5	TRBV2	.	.	TGTGCCAGCATGAGGTCACAGGCCAATCAGCCCCAGCATTTT	CASMRSQANQPQHF
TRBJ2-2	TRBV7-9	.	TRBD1	TGTGCCGGAACTCAGGGGGCACTCCCGAACACCGGGGAGCTGTTTTTT	CAGTQGALPNTGELFF
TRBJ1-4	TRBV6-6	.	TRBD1	TGTGCCAGCAGTTACGCGGGACAGGGACACGAAAAACTGTTTTTT	CASSYAGQGHEKLFF
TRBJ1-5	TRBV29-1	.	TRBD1	TGCAGCGTGGGGGACAGGGCCAGCAATCAGCCCCAGCATTTT	CSVGDRASNQPQHF
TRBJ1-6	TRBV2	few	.	TGTGCCAGCAGGGGGGGACGGAATAATTCACCCCTCCACTTT	CASRGGRNNSPLHF
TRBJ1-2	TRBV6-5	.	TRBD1	TGTGCCAGCAGTCGACAGGGGGTGAACTATGGCTACACCTTC	CASSRQGVNYGYTF
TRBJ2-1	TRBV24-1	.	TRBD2	TGTGCCACCAGCCCGACTAGCGGGAGGGATGAGCAGTTCTTC	CATSPTSGRDEQFF
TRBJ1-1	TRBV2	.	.	TGTGCCAGCAGTGAGGCTCTGGGAGGAACTGAAGCTTTCTTT	CASSEALGGTEAFF
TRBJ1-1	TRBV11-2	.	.	TGTGCCAGCTCCTTAAGGGAGGACACTGAAGCTTTCTTT	CASSLREDTEAFF
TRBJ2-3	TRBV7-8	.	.	TGTGCCAGCAGCTTGCCTAGAGCAGATACGCAGTATTTT	CASSLPRADTQYF
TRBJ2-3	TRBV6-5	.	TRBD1	TGTGCCAGCAGCCGGCGACAGGGAGATACGCAGTATTTT	CASSRRQGDTQYF
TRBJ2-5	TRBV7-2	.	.	TGTGCCAGCAGCAGGGTGGAGGGACAAGAGACCCAGTACTTC	CASSRVEGQETQYF
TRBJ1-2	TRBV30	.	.	TGTGCCTGGAGTGGGGGCGCAGATGGCTACACCTTC	CAWSGGADGYTF
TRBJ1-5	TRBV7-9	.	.	TGTGCCAGCAGCGTCAACAATCAGCCCCAGCATTTT	CASSVNNQPQHF
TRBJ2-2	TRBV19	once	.	TGTGCCAGTAGTAGCGGTCCACCGAACACCGGGGAGCTGTTTTTT	CASSSGPPNTGELFF